This T cell receptor beta chain was sequenced during a study of shared clonotypes between healthy human individuals. Across the whole study: Donors had three CD4 naive, three CD4 memory, two CD8 naive and one CD8 memory plate apiece.

The method was immunoSEQ multiplex PCR; TCRdb's version includes in-frame clones alone and lacks a portion of them. The sample comprises under 700,000 clones, around 96% of which are singletons, and 0.095% to 0.14% rests with the top ten. CD8 cells classed as naive were CD45RO-negative and positively selected for CCR7, excluding terminally differentiated effector memory CD45RA+ cells. Trimming took 7 bases from V and 4 from J, leaving 14 bases between them. The CDR3 length is 13 residues. Per germline, CDR1 MNHEY and CDR2 SVGAGI. The TCR sequence derives from a woman aged 30 to 39 in good health. This sequence joins TRBV6-5 and TRBJ2-7, with D possibly TRBD2 on 5 matching bases. The sample consisted of naive CD8+ T cells sorted from blood. CDR3 region: CASNRGNEYEQYF. CDR3 DNA sequence: TGTGCCAGCAACCGGGGAAACGAGTACGAGCAGTACTTC.